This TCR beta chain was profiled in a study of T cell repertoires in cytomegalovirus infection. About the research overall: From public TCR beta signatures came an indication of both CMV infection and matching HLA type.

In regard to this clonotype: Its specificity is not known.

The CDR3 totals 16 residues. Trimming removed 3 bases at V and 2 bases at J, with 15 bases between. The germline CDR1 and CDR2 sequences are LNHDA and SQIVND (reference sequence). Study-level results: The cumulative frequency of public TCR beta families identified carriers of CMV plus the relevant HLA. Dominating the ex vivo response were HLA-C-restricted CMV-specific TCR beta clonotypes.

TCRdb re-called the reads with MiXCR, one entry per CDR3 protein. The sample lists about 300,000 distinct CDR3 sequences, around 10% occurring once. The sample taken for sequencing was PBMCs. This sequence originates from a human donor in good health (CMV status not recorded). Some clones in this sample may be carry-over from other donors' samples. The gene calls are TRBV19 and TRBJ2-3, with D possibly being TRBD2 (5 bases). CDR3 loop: CASSMSEGAVTDTQYF. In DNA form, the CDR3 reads TGTGCCAGTAGTATGTCCGAGGGTGCGGTCACAGATACGCAGTATTTT.